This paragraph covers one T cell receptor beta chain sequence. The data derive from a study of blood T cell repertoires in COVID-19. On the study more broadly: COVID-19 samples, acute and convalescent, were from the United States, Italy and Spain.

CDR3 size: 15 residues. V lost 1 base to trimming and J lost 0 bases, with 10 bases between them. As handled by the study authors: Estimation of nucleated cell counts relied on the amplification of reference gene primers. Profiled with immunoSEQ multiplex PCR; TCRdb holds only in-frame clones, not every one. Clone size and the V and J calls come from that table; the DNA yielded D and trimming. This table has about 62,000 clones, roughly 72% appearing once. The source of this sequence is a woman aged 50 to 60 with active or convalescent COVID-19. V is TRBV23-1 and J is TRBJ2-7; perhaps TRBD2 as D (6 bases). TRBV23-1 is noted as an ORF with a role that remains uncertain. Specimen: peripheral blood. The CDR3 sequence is CASSQCWDFSYEQYF. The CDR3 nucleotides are TGCGCCAGCAGTCAATGTTGGGACTTCTCCTACGAGCAGTACTTC.